Listed here are 31 T cell receptor beta chains from one sample, sequenced in a study of cytomegalovirus exposure and HLA in healthy donors. Assay: immunoSEQ multiplex PCR; the TCRdb copy retains only in-frame clones and omits some. The sample lists some 270,000 clones; about 86% were seen once. Sequenced: PBMCs. Source of these receptors: a woman between 18 and 30 years old in good health and CMV-seronegative.

This chain links TRBV27 with TRBJ1-2; no reliable D call. This CDR3 is built from 16 residues. Trimming shortened V by 5 bases and J by 0 bases, and 16 bases separated the two germline ends. Germline CDR1 reads MNHEY; CDR2 reads SMNVEV (reference sequence). CDR3 protein: CASSTNRQDSNYGYTF. Written as DNA, the CDR3 is TGTGCCAGCAGTACAAACCGTCAGGACTCTAACTATGGCTACACCTTC.

The V gene is TRBV27, the J gene TRBJ2-2; possibly TRBD1 for D (6 bases). Germline loops: CDR1 MNHEY, CDR2 SMNVEV (reference sequence). This CDR3 is built from 16 residues. V lost 10 bases and J 2 bases, leaving 20 bases between the germline ends. The CDR3 sequence: CATLQGPDPNTGELFF. The CDR3 DNA reads as TGTGCCACCCTCCAGGGGCCCGATCCTAACACCGGGGAGCTGTTTTTT.

The CDR3 here is CASSASGQGGDTF. DNA of the CDR3: TGTGCCAGCAGCGCGTCGGGACAGGGAGGAGACACCTTC. J is TRBJ1-2 and V is TRBV5-5; TRBD1 matches 9 bases. Trimming took 4 bases from V and 12 from J; bases not matched to a gene: 10. The CDR3 runs to 13 residues. CDR1 and CDR2 (germline): SGHKS, YYEKEE (reference sequence).

The chain combines TRBV5-1 with TRBJ2-3; 9 nucleotides match TRBD2. The CDR3 loop spans 15 amino acids. The germline gives CDR1 SGHRS, CDR2 YFSETQ. The J segment lost 5 bases and the V segment lost 0 bases, leaving 4 bases of the junction unmatched. The CDR3 nucleotides are TGCGCCAGCAGCTTGGCGCCTAGCGGGATAGATACGCAGTATTTT. It specifies CASSLAPSGIDTQYF.

The chain is built from TRBV7-9 and TRBJ2-5; possible D gene TRBD2, 6 bases. CDR1 is SEHNR, CDR2 FQNEAQ, per germline (reference sequence). The CDR3 is made up of 15 amino acids. V shed 2 bases and J shed 2 bases, with 12 bases lying between them. The CDR3 DNA follows: TGTGCCAGCAGCTTACAGGGCGGGATTCAAGAGACCCAGTACTTC. Its translation: CASSLQGGIQETQYF.

The V call is TRBV6-5, the J call TRBJ2-7, with D possibly matching TRBD2 (5 bases). This CDR3 contains 15 residues. Germline assignment: CDR1 MNHEY and CDR2 SVGAGI. V shed 0 bases and J shed 0 bases, with 9 bases lying between them. CDR3 DNA: TGTGCCAGCAGTTACTCGAGGGCGAGCTCCTACGAGCAGTACTTC. It codes for CASSYSRASSYEQYF.

The CDR3 DNA follows: TGCAGCGGGACTAGCGCCCTTCAGGCAGATACGCAGTATTTT. This gives the protein CSGTSALQADTQYF. This chain uses TRBV29-1 with TRBJ2-3, with TRBD2 matching 9 bases. CDR1 is SQVTM, CDR2 ANQGSEA, per germline. Trimming took 7 bases from V and 4 from J; bases not matched to a gene: 9. This CDR3 has 14 residues.

The chain uses TRBV7-2 and TRBJ2-3; the match to TRBD2 covers 14 bases. Germline CDR1 SGHTA, CDR2 FQGNSA. The CDR3 runs 16 residues. The J segment lost 5 bases and the V segment lost 1 base, leaving 2 bases of the junction unmatched. The CDR3: CASSLGLAGGRDTQYF. In nucleotides, the CDR3 is TGTGCCAGCAGCTTAGGACTAGCGGGGGGGCGAGATACGCAGTATTTT.

V and J are TRBV4-3 and TRBJ2-6; D possibly corresponds to TRBD1 (5 bases). CDR3 length: 15 residues. V was shortened by 2 bases and J by 0 bases, with 5 bases between the two germline ends. Germline values: CDR1 LGHNA, CDR2 YSLEER. This CDR3 is CASSQQGSGANVLTF. The DNA of the CDR3 is TGCGCCAGCAGCCAACAGGGCTCTGGGGCCAACGTCCTGACTTTC.

The gene calls are TRBV18 and TRBJ1-5; D might be TRBD1 (5 bases). This CDR3 has 15 amino acids. V was clipped by 6 bases and J by 4 bases, with 16 bases between them. The germline V gene has CDR1 KGHSH and CDR2 LQKENI. This chain's CDR3 is CASSPKTAPNQPQHF. CDR3 nucleotide sequence: TGTGCCAGCTCCCCTAAGACAGCCCCAAATCAGCCCCAGCATTTT. Using reference TRBV18 and TRBJ1-5 for the parts outside the CDR3, the full variable domain is NAGVMQNPRHLVRRRGQEARLRCSPMKGHSHVYWYRQLPEEGLKFMVYLQKENIIDESGMPKERFSAEFPKEGPSILRIQQVVRGDSAAYFCASSPKTAPNQPQHFGDGTRLSIL.

This chain uses TRBV4-3 with TRBJ2-1, with 9 bases aligning to TRBD1. The CDR3 consists of 16 residues. Trimming at V came to 2 bases and at J to 4 bases, leaving 6 bases not matched to a gene. The germline V gene has CDR1 LGHNA and CDR2 YSLEER. CDR3 loop: CASSQSGQGTYNEQFF. The CDR3 DNA is TGCGCCAGCAGCCAAAGTGGACAGGGGACATACAATGAGCAGTTCTTC.

The chain is built from TRBV19 and TRBJ1-2; D is undetermined. The V gene lost 0 bases and the J gene lost 2 bases, with 10 bases spanning the gap. The germline V gene encodes CDR1 LNHDA and CDR2 SQIVND (reference sequence). The CDR3 runs to 15 residues. The CDR3 loop is CASSIDRSNNYGYTF. In nucleotides, the CDR3 is TGTGCCAGTAGTATAGATAGAAGTAACAACTATGGCTACACCTTC.

The gene calls are TRBV5-6 and TRBJ1-5, with TRBD1 matching over 8 bases. The ends lost 6 bases at V and 2 bases at J; junction bases unmatched: 10. CDR1 is SGHDT, CDR2 YYEEEE, per germline. CDR3 length equals 16 residues. The CDR3 region is CASTSTGGSRNQPQHF. CDR3 in DNA: TGTGCCAGCACCTCAACAGGGGGATCGCGCAATCAGCCCCAGCATTTT.

This clone was picked up a small number of times. The V and J genes are TRBV25-1 and TRBJ1-6; 10 bases are a match to TRBD1. Germline V gene sequence: CDR1 MGHDK, CDR2 SYGVNS. V dropped 1 base and J dropped 10; count of bases not matched to a gene: 4. The CDR3 contains 15 residues. CDR3 region: CASSEWQDRGSPLHF. For the CDR3, the DNA is TGTGCCAGCAGTGAATGGCAGGACAGGGGGTCACCCCTCCACTTT.

CDR3 in amino acids: CASSMGTGGAYEQYF. The CDR3 DNA is TGTGCCAGTAGTATGGGGACAGGGGGCGCGTACGAGCAGTACTTC. This chain links TRBV19 with TRBJ2-7, with 12 bases matching TRBD1. Looked up from germline, CDR1 is LNHDA and CDR2 is SQIVND (reference sequence). J gave up 4 bases and V 3 bases, and 4 bases lay outside the gene matches. This CDR3 has 15 residues.

The chain recombines TRBV27 with TRBJ2-5; 8 bases align to TRBD2. The V and J ends lost 2 bases and 4 bases, in that order; junction bases with no gene match: 9. The CDR3 has 16 amino acids. Germline CDR1 reads MNHEY; CDR2 reads SMNVEV (reference sequence). The CDR3 DNA reads as TGTGCCAGCAGTTTACTAGCGGGCGGGTGGGGAGAGACCCAGTACTTC. It is translated as CASSLLAGGWGETQYF.

The chain recombines TRBV29-1 with TRBJ1-4; D is unresolved. This CDR3 contains 13 residues. The germline gives CDR1 SQVTM, CDR2 ANQGSEA. V dropped 5 bases and J dropped 5 bases, with 12 bases sitting between them. The CDR3 reads CSVTGNANEKLFF. In nucleotides, the CDR3 is TGCAGCGTTACGGGTAACGCAAATGAAAAACTGTTTTTT.

The rearrangement links TRBV2 to TRBJ2-7; 12 nucleotides agree with TRBD1. The germline gives CDR1 SNHLY, CDR2 FYNNEI. The CDR3 is 13 amino acids. V was clipped by 6 bases and J by 5 bases; unmatched bases: 2. CDR3 nucleotides: TGTGCCAGCAGGGGGACAGGGGGCAACGAGCAGTACTTC. Protein product: CASRGTGGNEQYF.

This CDR3 reads CASSRTPVNQPQHF. DNA for the CDR3: TGTGCCAGCAGCCGAACTCCCGTGAATCAGCCCCAGCATTTT. The rearrangement joins TRBV6-5 to TRBJ1-5; D unclear. The V gene lost 6 bases and the J gene lost 4 bases, with 13 bases spanning the gap. The CDR3 is 14 residues long. The germline V gene has CDR1 MNHEY and CDR2 SVGAGI.

The gene calls are TRBV19 and TRBJ1-2, with D possibly matching TRBD1 (6 bases). V was shortened by 2 bases and J by 8 bases, with 24 bases between the two germline ends. Germline CDR1 reads LNHDA; CDR2 reads SQIVND (reference sequence). CDR3 length equals 17 residues. CDR3 residues: CASSITRTAGSGWGYTF. The CDR3 nucleotides read TGTGCCAGTAGTATAACCAGGACAGCCGGTTCCGGATGGGGCTACACCTTC.

The gene calls are TRBV5-5 and TRBJ2-7, with unresolved D. The germline CDR1 and CDR2 sequences are SGHKS and YYEKEE (reference sequence). The CDR3 length is 11 residues. V shed 4 bases and J shed 0 bases, with 2 bases lying between them. The CDR3 sequence is CASSRSYEQYF. In DNA form, the CDR3 reads TGTGCCAGCAGCCGCTCCTACGAGCAGTACTTC. The whole variable domain, filled in from reference TRBV5-5 and TRBJ2-7, reads DAGVTQSPTHLIKTRGQQVTLRCSPISGHKSVSWYQQVLGQGPQFIFQYYEKEERGRGNFPDRFSARQFPNYSSELNVNALLLGDSALYLCASSRSYEQYFGPGTRLTVT.

The chain combines TRBV20-1 with TRBJ2-5; no clear D gene. Germline V gene sequence: CDR1 DFQATT, CDR2 SNEGSKA (reference sequence). This CDR3 is built from 11 residues. Trimming took off 2 bases at V and 5 bases at J, with 6 bases between the two ends. CDR3 sequence reads: CSARRLETQYF. The CDR3 coding sequence is TGCAGTGCTAGACGGTTGGAGACCCAGTACTTC.

In this sample, this clone turned up once. The V gene is TRBV7-2, the J gene TRBJ2-3; TRBD2 matches at 8 bases. Looked up from germline, CDR1 is SGHTA and CDR2 is FQGNSA. The trim removed 1 base at V and 2 bases at J, leaving 8 bases unmatched. The CDR3 contains 17 residues. The CDR3 DNA sequence: TGTGCCAGCAGCTTAGTGGGGCAGCGGGGGCCCACAGATACGCAGTATTTT. Its translation: CASSLVGQRGPTDTQYF.

The chain carries TRBV30 and TRBJ2-7; D ambiguous. V was clipped by 2 bases and J by 2 bases, with 7 bases between them. The CDR3 contains 12 residues. Germline CDR1 reads GTSNPN; CDR2 reads SVGIG (reference sequence). CDR3 nucleotides: TGTGCCTGGAGTCTATTGACCTACGAGCAGTACTTC. Amino acid sequence: CAWSLLTYEQYF.

The chain couples TRBV30 to TRBJ1-2; D is unclear. The CDR3 is made up of 14 amino acids. V was shortened by 3 bases and J by 2 bases, with 13 bases between the two germline ends. The germline V gene encodes CDR1 GTSNPN and CDR2 SVGIG (reference sequence). The CDR3 bases are TGTGCCTGGAGCGCCCGGAGTGGGAACTATGGCTACACCTTC. Its translation is CAWSARSGNYGYTF.

The chain uses TRBV28 and TRBJ2-3, with 8 bases lining up with TRBD1. Looked up from germline, CDR1 is MDHEN and CDR2 is SYDVKM. Losses at the gene ends were 6 bases for V and 2 bases for J; bases not matched to a gene: 4. This CDR3 has 14 amino acids. Here the CDR3 reads CASSPGQVTDTQYF. As DNA, the CDR3 is TGTGCCAGCAGCCCGGGACAGGTCACAGATACGCAGTATTTT.

This chain uses TRBV9 with TRBJ1-2; no clear D gene. The germline V and J ends were trimmed by 3 bases and 2 bases, with 17 bases remaining between them. The germline gives CDR1 SGDLS, CDR2 YYNGEE. This CDR3 has 16 residues. The CDR3 DNA reads as TGTGCCAGCAGCGCTCAGGTCGCGGGCCAAAACTATGGCTACACCTTC. Translation: CASSAQVAGQNYGYTF.

The chain combines TRBV19 with TRBJ2-2; 8 bases line up with TRBD1. In germline, CDR1 is LNHDA, CDR2 SQIVND (reference sequence). This CDR3 is built from 14 residues. Trimming took 3 bases from V and 6 from J; bases not matched to a gene: 3. The CDR3 DNA follows: TGTGCCAGTAGTATCCAGGGGGCCGCCGGGGAGCTGTTTTTT. It codes for CASSIQGAAGELFF.

V and J are TRBV5-4 and TRBJ2-5; 7 bases are a match to TRBD2. The CDR3 spans 15 residues. CDR1 and CDR2 (germline): SGHNT, YYREEE (reference sequence). V lost 6 bases and J lost 5; bases outside the gene matches: 13. CDR3: CASNVGGRARETQYF. CDR3 bases: TGTGCCAGCAACGTGGGGGGGAGGGCAAGGGAGACCCAGTACTTC.

The rearrangement links TRBV28 to TRBJ1-1; tentative D call: TRBD1 (5 bases). Germline V gene data show CDR1 as MDHEN and CDR2 as SYDVKM. The CDR3 extends over 16 amino acids. V was trimmed by 6 bases and J by 3 bases, leaving 20 bases between them. CDR3 residues: CASRQRQWGDHTEAFF. The CDR3 DNA is TGTGCCAGCAGACAAAGACAGTGGGGGGACCACACTGAAGCTTTCTTT. Looking up the rest from reference TRBV28 and TRBJ1-1 gives the full variable domain: DVKVTQSSRYLVKRTGEKVFLECVQDMDHENMFWYRQDPGLGLRLIYFSYDVKMKEKGDIPEGYSVSREKKERFSLILESASTNQTSMYLCASRQRQWGDHTEAFFGQGTRLTVV.

The genes are TRBV27 and TRBJ2-1, with TRBD2 matching 14 bases. V shed 1 base, J shed 8 bases, and the junction held 4 bases outside the gene matches. This CDR3 has 16 amino acids. Germline V lookup: CDR1 MNHEY, CDR2 SMNVEV (reference sequence). The CDR3 region has the DNA TGTGCCAGCAGTTTATTGACTAGCGGGGGGGCAGATGAGCAGTTCTTC. Its translation: CASSLLTSGGADEQFF.